These 2 T cell receptor beta chains originate from one sample sequenced in a study of blood T cells in healthy people across ages. PCR was performed a second time for about 7 to 11 cycles using a sample-barcoded 5' primer and a J-beta primer mix. TCRdb used MiXCR to reprocess the 5' RACE reads, holding one entry per CDR3 protein. Of approximately 760,000 distinct CDR3 sequences in the sample, about 25% were seen once. The same specimen was also included in a second study, on T cells of mothers and their children.

The sequenced sample consisted of blood. Source of these receptors: a boy between 10 and 17 years old in good health.

This clonotype has just a few counts. The chain couples TRBV6-1 to TRBJ1-1; D gene ambiguous. The CDR3 is made up of 17 amino acids. Germline CDR1 reads MNHNS; CDR2 reads SASEGT. V was shortened by 0 bases and J by 2 bases, with 16 bases between the two germline ends. Here the CDR3 reads CASSEAVGKSDNTEAFF. Written as DNA, the CDR3 is TGTGCCAGCAGTGAAGCTGTAGGGAAGTCGGACAACACTGAAGCTTTCTTT.

This chain uses TRBV7-9 with TRBJ1-4, with a weak D call TRBD1 (6 bases). The CDR3 has 19 residues. Per germline, CDR1 SEHNR and CDR2 FQNEAQ (reference sequence). The V and J ends lost 3 bases and 3 bases respectively, with 23 bases between them. CDR3 nucleotides: TGTGCCAGCAGCTTCCCCCTGACAGGCGGAACGACCCCTAATGAAAAACTGTTTTTT. Its translation: CASSFPLTGGTTPNEKLFF. Together with reference TRBV7-9 and TRBJ1-4, the CDR3 gives the full variable domain: DTGVSQNPRHKITKRGQNVTFRCDPISEHNRLYWYRQTLGQGPEFLTYFQNEAQLEKSRLLSDRFSAERPKGSFSTLEIQRTEQGDSAMYLCASSFPLTGGTTPNEKLFFGSGTQLSVL.